There are many counts of the clone carrying this TCR beta chain. This CDR3 is built from 13 residues. Trimming removed 7 bases from V and 3 bases from J, with 14 bases in between. Germline V gene lookup returns CDR1 SQVTM and CDR2 ANQGSEA. This specimen comes from a study of T cells in Graves' hyperthyroidism and ophthalmopathy. TCR beta CDR3 regions were amplified from RNA transcripts. TCR CDR3 regions were first amplified by RT-PCR with HTBI primers. TCRdb fed the multiplex PCR reads into MiXCR, producing one record per CDR3 protein. This table has 92,000 or so distinct CDR3 sequences, around 50% appearing once. Based on clinical symptoms, serum thyroxine and TRAb, thyroid ultrasound and orbital computed tomography, diagnoses were reached.

Sample: blood. The rearrangement uses TRBV29-1 and TRBJ2-3; D not certain. The sequence came from a middle-aged woman with Graves' hyperthyroidism. CDR3 sequence reads: CSATPRPTDTQYF. CDR3 sequence (DNA): TGCAGCGCGACTCCACGGCCGACAGATACGCAGTATTTT.